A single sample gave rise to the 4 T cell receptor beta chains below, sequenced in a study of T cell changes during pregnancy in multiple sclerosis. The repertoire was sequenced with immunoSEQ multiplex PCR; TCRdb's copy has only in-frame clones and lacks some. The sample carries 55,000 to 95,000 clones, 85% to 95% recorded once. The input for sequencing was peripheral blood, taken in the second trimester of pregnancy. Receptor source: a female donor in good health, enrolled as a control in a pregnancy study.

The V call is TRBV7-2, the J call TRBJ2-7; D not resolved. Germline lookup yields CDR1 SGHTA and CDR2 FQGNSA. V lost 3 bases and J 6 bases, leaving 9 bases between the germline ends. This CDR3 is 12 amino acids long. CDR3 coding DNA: TGTGCCAGCAGCTTCTTGAGGAGCGAGCAGTACTTC. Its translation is CASSFLRSEQYF.

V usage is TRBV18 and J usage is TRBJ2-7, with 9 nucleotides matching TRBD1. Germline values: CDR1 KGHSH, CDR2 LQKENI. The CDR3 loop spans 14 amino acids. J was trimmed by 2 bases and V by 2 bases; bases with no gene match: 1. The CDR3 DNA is TGTGCCAGCTCACCAGGGACAGGGACCTACGAGCAGTACTTC. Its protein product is CASSPGTGTYEQYF.

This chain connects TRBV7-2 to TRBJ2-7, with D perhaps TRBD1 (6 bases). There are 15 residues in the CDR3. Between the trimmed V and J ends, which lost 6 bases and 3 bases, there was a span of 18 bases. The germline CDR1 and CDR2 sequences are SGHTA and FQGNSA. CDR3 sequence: CASRNANRAGYEQYF. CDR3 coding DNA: TGTGCCAGCAGAAACGCTAACAGGGCCGGCTACGAGCAGTACTTC.

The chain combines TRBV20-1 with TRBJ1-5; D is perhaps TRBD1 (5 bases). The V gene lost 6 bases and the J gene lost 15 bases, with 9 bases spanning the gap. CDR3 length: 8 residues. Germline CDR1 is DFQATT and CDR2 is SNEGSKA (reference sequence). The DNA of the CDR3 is TGCAGTGCCGGGGGAGGGCATTTT. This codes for CSAGGGHF.